The present entry profiles one T cell receptor beta chain with its context. These data belong to a study of blood T cell repertoires in COVID-19. Study summary: COVID-19 samples, acute and convalescent, were from the United States, Italy and Spain. Sample material is recorded as cDNA or gDNA derived from T cells, B-cell-depleted T cells, or PBMCs.

The repertoire was sequenced with immunoSEQ multiplex PCR; TCRdb's copy has only in-frame clones and lacks some. The data contain approximately 88,000 clones, approximately 80% of them singletons. V was pared by 8 bases and J by 0 bases, with 4 bases of the junction left unmatched. This CDR3 region has 13 residues. Germline lookup yields CDR1 LNHDA and CDR2 SQIVND (reference sequence). Sequenced sample: peripheral blood. The rearrangement uses TRBV19 and TRBJ2-7; 7 bases map to TRBD1. The TCR comes from a human donor in a cohort sampled during active COVID-19. This CDR3 reads CASQGDSSYEQYF. CDR3 DNA: TGTGCCAGTCAGGGGGACAGCTCCTACGAGCAGTACTTC.